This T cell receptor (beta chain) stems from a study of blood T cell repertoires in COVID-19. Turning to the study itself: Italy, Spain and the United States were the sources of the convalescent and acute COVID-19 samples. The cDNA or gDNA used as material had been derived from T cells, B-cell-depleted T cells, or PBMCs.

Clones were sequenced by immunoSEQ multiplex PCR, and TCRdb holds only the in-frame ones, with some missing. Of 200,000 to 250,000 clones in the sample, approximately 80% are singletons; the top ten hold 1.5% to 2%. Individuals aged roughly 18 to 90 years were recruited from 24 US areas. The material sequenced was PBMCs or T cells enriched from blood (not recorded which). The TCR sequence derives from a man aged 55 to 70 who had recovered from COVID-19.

The CDR3 DNA reads as TGTGCCAGCAGCTTTGGGCTATTGAACACTGAAGCTTTCTTT. This gives the protein CASSFGLLNTEAFF. The V gene is TRBV11-3, the J gene TRBJ1-1; D not certain. The germline gives CDR1 SGHNT, CDR2 YENEEA. The CDR3 has 14 residues. Trimming took off 3 bases at V and 0 bases at J, with 8 bases between the two ends.